The next 19 T cell receptor beta chains were all read from a single sample in a study of T cell responses to AZD1222 COVID-19 vaccine. Assay: immunoSEQ multiplex PCR; the TCRdb copy retains only in-frame clones and omits some. Of 150,000 or so clones in the sample, 85% to 95% were seen once. Sequenced material: peripheral blood, taken on day 0 of MenACWY control vaccination. These receptors all stem from an adult in good health.

V is TRBV24-1 and J is TRBJ1-1, with 10 bases fitting TRBD1. V was pared by 9 bases and J by 2 bases, with 2 bases of the junction left unmatched. The CDR3 has 13 residues. Germline CDR1 is KGHDR and CDR2 is SFDVKD. CDR3 protein: CATGDRGNTEAFF. CDR3 coding DNA: TGTGCCACCGGGGACAGGGGTAACACTGAAGCTTTCTTT.

Concerning this clone: The sample contains more than one DNA sequence encoding this CDR3. The CDR3 coding sequence is TGTGCCAGCAGTTACTCGAGACAGGGCAATCAGCCCCAGCATTTT. Translating it yields CASSYSRQGNQPQHF. This chain connects TRBV6-5 to TRBJ1-5, with TRBD1 as a possible D gene (6 bases). V lost 0 bases and J 2 bases, leaving 8 bases between the germline ends. The CDR3 spans 15 residues. In germline, CDR1 is MNHEY, CDR2 SVGAGI.

This chain uses TRBV5-6 with TRBJ1-3; the D is unclear. This CDR3 spans 16 amino acids. Germline-derived CDR1 and CDR2 are SGHDT and YYEEEE. The V end was cut by 0 bases, the J end by 2 bases, with 12 bases between. For the CDR3, the DNA is TGTGCCAGCAGCTTGGGATCGGAGGGCCCTGGAAACACCATATATTTT. It specifies CASSLGSEGPGNTIYF.

The chain combines TRBV19 with TRBJ1-1; D call uncertain. This CDR3 spans 14 amino acids. Germline lookup yields CDR1 LNHDA and CDR2 SQIVND (reference sequence). Trimming cost V 2 bases and J 0 bases, with 7 bases left between them. CDR3 sequence (DNA): TGTGCCAGTAGTATACGAGAAATGAACACTGAAGCTTTCTTT. It encodes CASSIREMNTEAFF.

The CDR3 sequence is CASSLVGGRLTGELFF. CDR3 nucleotide sequence: TGTGCCAGCAGCTTAGTAGGGGGCCGACTGACCGGGGAGCTGTTTTTT. This chain links TRBV7-8 with TRBJ2-2, with 7 nucleotides matching TRBD1. The CDR3 has 16 amino acids. With 1 base clipped from V and 5 bases from J, the junction kept 7 bases outside the gene matches. Germline V lookup: CDR1 SGHVS, CDR2 FQNEAQ. Filled out from reference TRBV7-8 and TRBJ2-2, the complete variable domain reads GAGVSQSPRYKVAKRGQDVALRCDPISGHVSLFWYQQALGQGPEFLTYFQNEAQLDKSGLPSDRFFAERPEGSVSTLKIQRTQQEDSAVYLCASSLVGGRLTGELFFGEGSRLTVL.

The V and J genes are TRBV5-1 and TRBJ1-4; D possibly corresponds to TRBD1 (5 bases). V lost 1 base and J 3 bases, leaving 13 bases between the germline ends. The CDR3 is made up of 16 amino acids. Germline V lookup: CDR1 SGHRS, CDR2 YFSETQ. The CDR3 loop reads CASSLSFPGSNEKLFF. The CDR3 DNA reads as TGCGCCAGCAGCTTGAGTTTTCCAGGGTCTAATGAAAAACTGTTTTTT.

This chain connects TRBV4-2 to TRBJ2-1; D is unresolved. CDR1 and CDR2 from the germline V gene are LGHNA and YNFKEQ. Trimming stripped 3 bases from V and 4 bases from J, with 13 bases between. The CDR3 spans 15 residues. The DNA for the CDR3 is TGTGCCAGCAGCCATGACCCTGACCCGTACAATGAGCAGTTCTTC. This gives the protein CASSHDPDPYNEQFF.

This clone was detected once. The V gene is TRBV7-9, the J gene TRBJ2-1; D is unclear. The CDR3 consists of 13 residues. The V end lost 6 bases, the J end lost 6 bases, and 12 bases lay between the germline ends. Germline CDR1 is SEHNR and CDR2 is FQNEAQ (reference sequence). In nucleotides, the CDR3 is TGTGCCAGCAGTCAATCCGCCGGCAATGAGCAGTTCTTC. It encodes CASSQSAGNEQFF.

This chain uses TRBV5-5 with TRBJ2-7, with 8 bases that match TRBD1. This CDR3 is 14 amino acids long. The V gene end was trimmed by 4 bases and the J gene end by 4 bases; junction bases not matched to a gene: 7. The germline V gene encodes CDR1 SGHKS and CDR2 YYEKEE (reference sequence). Here the CDR3 DNA reads TGTGCCAGCAGCCAGGGACAGGAAAGGTACGAGCAGTACTTC. Residues: CASSQGQERYEQYF. Supplemented by reference TRBV5-5 and TRBJ2-7, the full variable domain reads DAGVTQSPTHLIKTRGQQVTLRCSPISGHKSVSWYQQVLGQGPQFIFQYYEKEERGRGNFPDRFSARQFPNYSSELNVNALLLGDSALYLCASSQGQERYEQYFGPGTRLTVT.

J is TRBJ1-1 and V is TRBV3-1 (or the pseudogene TRBV3-2), with D maybe TRBD1 (5 bases). The CDR3 has 13 amino acids. Germline values: CDR1 LGHDT, CDR2 YNNKEL (reference sequence). V dropped 1 base and J dropped 4 bases, with 7 bases sitting between them. The CDR3 nucleotides read TGTGCCAGCAGCCAAGCAGGGACCACTGAAGCTTTCTTT. This translates into CASSQAGTTEAFF.

The chain recombines TRBV10-3 with TRBJ2-3; either TRBD1 or TRBD2 may supply D (5 bases each). The V and J ends lost 3 bases and 2 bases respectively, with 15 bases between them. Germline V gene data show CDR1 as ENHRY and CDR2 as SYGVKD. CDR3 length: 16 residues. This CDR3 is CAISEGLGVDTDTQYF. CDR3 nucleotides: TGTGCCATCAGTGAAGGTTTGGGGGTCGACACAGATACGCAGTATTTT.

This clone appeared a few times. This chain joins TRBV28 and TRBJ1-2; no definite D call. The CDR3 runs to 18 residues. With 2 bases removed from V and 5 bases from J, the gap between germline ends came to 24 bases. CDR1 MDHEN and CDR2 SYDVKM come from the germline V gene. The CDR3 sequence: CASSLRANLGSLYYGYTF. CDR3 in DNA: TGTGCCAGCAGTTTAAGGGCCAACCTTGGCAGTTTATATTATGGCTACACCTTC.

The J gene is TRBJ1-6, the V gene TRBV6-5; TRBD1 is a possible D gene (6 bases). Germline CDR1 is MNHEY and CDR2 is SVGAGI. The CDR3 runs 12 residues. The V and J ends lost 5 bases and 11 bases respectively, with 10 bases between them. The CDR3 spells CASSPGAAPLHF. Here the CDR3 DNA reads TGTGCCAGCAGTCCGGGGGCGGCACCCCTCCACTTT.

V and J are TRBV6-2 or TRBV6-3 and TRBJ2-1; TRBD1 matches at 7 bases. The CDR3 extends over 14 amino acids. The trim removed 0 bases at V and 8 bases at J, leaving 4 bases unmatched. Germline CDR1 and CDR2: MNHEY and SVGEGT. CDR3 DNA: TGTGCCAGCAGTTACTCCGGACAGGTCGATGAGCAGTTCTTC. As protein: CASSYSGQVDEQFF.

This clone came up once. This CDR3 is also generated by other DNA sequences in the sample. The V and J genes are TRBV28 and TRBJ1-2; 7 bases match TRBD1. V lost 5 bases to trimming and J lost 4 bases; unmatched junction nucleotides: 4. The CDR3 runs 13 residues. Per germline, CDR1 MDHEN and CDR2 SYDVKM. This CDR3 is CASSGPGGYGYTF. The DNA of the CDR3 is TGTGCCAGCAGTGGTCCAGGGGGCTATGGCTACACCTTC.

This clone was seen just once. The CDR3 end shows no conserved phenylalanine or tryptophan, and so a read error is likely. Because the CDR3's place on the DNA is in doubt, the DNA is left out and the CDR3 is given as listed by TCRdb. This sequence joins TRBV28 and TRBJ2-7; the D call of TRBD1 is as the table states it, not checked on the DNA. Counting both end residues, the CDR3 totals 10 amino acids. From germline, CDR1 is MDHEN and CDR2 SYDVKM. This CDR3 reads CASRGQGGII.

This chain joins TRBV5-4 and TRBJ1-2; D unresolved. This CDR3 region has 13 residues. V shed 0 bases and J shed 6 bases, with 9 bases lying between them. CDR1 is SGHNT and CDR2 is YYREEE in the germline V gene (reference sequence). CDR3 amino acids: CASSLGHDDGYTF. CDR3 nucleotides: TGTGCCAGCAGCTTGGGGCACGACGATGGCTACACCTTC.

The chain carries TRBV6-5 and TRBJ1-1; D unresolved. V was clipped by 1 base and J by 5 bases, with 14 bases between them. From germline, CDR1 is MNHEY and CDR2 SVGAGI. The CDR3 extends over 15 amino acids. Here the CDR3 reads CASSYWEGGRTEAFF. The CDR3 DNA reads TGTGCCAGCAGTTACTGGGAGGGCGGCAGGACTGAAGCTTTCTTT.

This clone was counted a few times. The J gene is TRBJ1-2, the V gene TRBV7-9; D not resolved. The CDR3 sequence is 13 residues long. V lost 2 bases and J 8 bases, leaving 12 bases between the germline ends. The germline V gene has CDR1 SEHNR and CDR2 FQNEAQ (reference sequence). In DNA form, the CDR3 reads TGTGCCAGCAGCTTACCTAGGACTAGGGGCTACACCTTC. Translated: CASSLPRTRGYTF.